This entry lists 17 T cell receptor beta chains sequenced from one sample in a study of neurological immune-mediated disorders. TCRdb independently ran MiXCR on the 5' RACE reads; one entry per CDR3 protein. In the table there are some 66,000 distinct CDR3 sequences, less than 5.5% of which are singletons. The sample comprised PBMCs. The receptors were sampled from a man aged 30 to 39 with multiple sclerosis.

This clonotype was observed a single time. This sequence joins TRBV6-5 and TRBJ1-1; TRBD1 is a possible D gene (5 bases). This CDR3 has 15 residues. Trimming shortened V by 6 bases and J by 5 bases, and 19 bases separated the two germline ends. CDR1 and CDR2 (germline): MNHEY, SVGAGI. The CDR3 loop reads CASSLFAGGRTEAFF. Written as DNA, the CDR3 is TGTGCCAGCAGCCTCTTCGCGGGGGGAAGGACTGAAGCTTTCTTT.

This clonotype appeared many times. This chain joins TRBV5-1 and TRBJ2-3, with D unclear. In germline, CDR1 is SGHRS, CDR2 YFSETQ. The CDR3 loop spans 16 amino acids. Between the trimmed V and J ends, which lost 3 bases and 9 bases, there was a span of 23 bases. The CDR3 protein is CASSYSPDREVGTQYF. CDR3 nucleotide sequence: TGCGCCAGCAGCTACAGTCCGGACCGAGAAGTTGGAACGCAGTATTTT.

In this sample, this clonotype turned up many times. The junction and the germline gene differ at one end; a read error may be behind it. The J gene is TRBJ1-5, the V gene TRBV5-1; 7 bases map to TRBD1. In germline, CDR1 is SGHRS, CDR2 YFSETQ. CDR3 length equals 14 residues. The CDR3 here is CATSTGSSNQPQNF. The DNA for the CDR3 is TGCGCCACTTCGACAGGGAGTAGCAATCAGCCCCAGAATTTT.

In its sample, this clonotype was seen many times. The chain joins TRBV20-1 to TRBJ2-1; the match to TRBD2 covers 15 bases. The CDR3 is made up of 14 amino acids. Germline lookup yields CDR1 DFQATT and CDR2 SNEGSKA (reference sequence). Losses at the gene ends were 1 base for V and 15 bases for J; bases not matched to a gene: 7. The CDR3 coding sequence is TGCAGTGCTAGAGGGACTAGCGGGGGGGGCCCACCGTTCTTC. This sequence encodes CSARGTSGGGPPFF.

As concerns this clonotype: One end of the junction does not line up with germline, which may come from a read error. CDR3 bases: TGTGCCATCAGGGGACAGGGCGGTCAGCCCCAGAATTTT. It encodes CAIRGQGGQPQNF. The genes are TRBV10-3 and TRBJ1-5, with 9 bases matching TRBD1. The CDR3 is 13 amino acids. Germline loops: CDR1 ENHRY, CDR2 SYGVKD.

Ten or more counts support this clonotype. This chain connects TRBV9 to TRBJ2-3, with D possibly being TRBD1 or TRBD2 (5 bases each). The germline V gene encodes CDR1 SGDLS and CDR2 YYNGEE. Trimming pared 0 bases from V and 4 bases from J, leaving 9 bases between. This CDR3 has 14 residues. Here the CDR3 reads CASSVEQGPDTQYF. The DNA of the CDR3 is TGTGCCAGCAGCGTAGAGCAGGGACCAGATACGCAGTATTTT.

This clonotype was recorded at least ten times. The DNA of the CDR3 is TGTGCCAGCAGCCAAGCGGGCCACCGAGCCTACGAGCAGTACTTC. Translation: CASSQAGHRAYEQYF. The chain has TRBV14 and TRBJ2-7; no clear D. The CDR3 sequence is 15 residues long. CDR1 SGHDN and CDR2 FVKESK come from the germline V gene. Trimming cost V 1 base and J 2 bases, with 12 bases left between them.

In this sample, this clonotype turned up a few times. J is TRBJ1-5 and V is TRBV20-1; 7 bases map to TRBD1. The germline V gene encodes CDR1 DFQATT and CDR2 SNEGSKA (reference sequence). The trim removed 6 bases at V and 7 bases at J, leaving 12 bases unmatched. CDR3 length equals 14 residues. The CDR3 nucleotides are TGCAGTGCCCTCGGACAGGATTGGGACCAGCCCCAGCATTTT. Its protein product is CSALGQDWDQPQHF.

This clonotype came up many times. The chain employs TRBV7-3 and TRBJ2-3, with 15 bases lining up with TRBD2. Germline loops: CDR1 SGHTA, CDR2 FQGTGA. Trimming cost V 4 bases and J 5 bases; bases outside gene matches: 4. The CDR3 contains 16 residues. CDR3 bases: TGTGCCAGCAGCTCAGGGACTAGCGGGAGGATAGATACGCAGTATTTT. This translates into CASSSGTSGRIDTQYF.

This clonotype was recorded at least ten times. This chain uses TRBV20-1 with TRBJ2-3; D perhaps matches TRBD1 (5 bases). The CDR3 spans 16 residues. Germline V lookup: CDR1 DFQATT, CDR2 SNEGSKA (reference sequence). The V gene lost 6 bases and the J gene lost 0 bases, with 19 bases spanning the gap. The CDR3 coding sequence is TGCAGTGCCTCTCGTCGGTCGACAGCTAGCACAGATACGCAGTATTTT. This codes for CSASRRSTASTDTQYF.

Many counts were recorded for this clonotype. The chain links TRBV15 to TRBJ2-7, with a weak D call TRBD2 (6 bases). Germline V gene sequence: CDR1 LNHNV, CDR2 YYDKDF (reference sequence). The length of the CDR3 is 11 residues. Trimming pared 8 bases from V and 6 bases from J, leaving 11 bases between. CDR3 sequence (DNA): TGTGCCACCGGGGGGATGGGCGAGCAGTACTTC. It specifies CATGGMGEQYF.

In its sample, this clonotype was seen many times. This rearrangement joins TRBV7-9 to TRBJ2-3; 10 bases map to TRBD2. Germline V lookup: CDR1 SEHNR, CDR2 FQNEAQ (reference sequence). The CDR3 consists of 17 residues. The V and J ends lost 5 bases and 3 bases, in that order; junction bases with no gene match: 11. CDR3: CASSLLWRTSGTDTQYF. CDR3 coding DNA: TGTGCCAGCAGCCTCCTCTGGAGGACTAGCGGTACAGATACGCAGTATTTT.

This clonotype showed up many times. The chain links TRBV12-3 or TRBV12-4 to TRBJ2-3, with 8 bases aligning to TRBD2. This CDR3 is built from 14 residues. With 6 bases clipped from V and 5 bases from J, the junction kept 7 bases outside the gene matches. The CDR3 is CASSLSGGEDTQYF. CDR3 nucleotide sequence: TGTGCCAGCAGCCTCTCCGGGGGGGAAGATACGCAGTATTTT.

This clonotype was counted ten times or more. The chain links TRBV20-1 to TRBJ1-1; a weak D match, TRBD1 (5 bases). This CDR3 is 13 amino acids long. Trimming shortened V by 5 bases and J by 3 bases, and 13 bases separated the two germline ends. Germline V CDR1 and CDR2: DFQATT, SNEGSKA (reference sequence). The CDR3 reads CSAHSRVDTEAFF. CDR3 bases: TGCAGTGCTCACAGCAGGGTGGACACTGAAGCTTTCTTT.

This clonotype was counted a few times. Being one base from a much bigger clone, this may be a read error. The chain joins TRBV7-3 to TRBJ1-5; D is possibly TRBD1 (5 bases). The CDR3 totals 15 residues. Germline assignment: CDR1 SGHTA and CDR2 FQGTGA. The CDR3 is CASSLKYLAEGPQNF. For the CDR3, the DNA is TGTGCCAGCAGCTTAAAGTACCTTGCCGAGGGGCCCCAGAATTTT.

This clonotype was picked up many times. CDR3 nucleotide sequence: TGCGCCAGCACCCCCTTTAGGGGGCTGGCTGAAGCTTTCTTT. Amino acid sequence: CASTPFRGLAEAFF. The chain links TRBV5-1 to TRBJ1-1; TRBD1 agrees at 7 bases. The CDR3 consists of 14 residues. V lost 6 bases and J lost 6; bases outside the gene matches: 11. Germline V lookup: CDR1 SGHRS, CDR2 YFSETQ.

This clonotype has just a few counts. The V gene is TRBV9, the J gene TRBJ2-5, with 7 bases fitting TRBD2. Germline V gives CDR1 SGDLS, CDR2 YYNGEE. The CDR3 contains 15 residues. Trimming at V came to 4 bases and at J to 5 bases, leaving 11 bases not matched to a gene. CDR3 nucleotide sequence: TGTGCCAGCAGCTCGGGGAGGGCCCCCGGGGAGACCCAGTACTTC. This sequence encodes CASSSGRAPGETQYF.